Presented here are 20 T cell receptor beta chains from one specimen sequenced in a study of blood T cell repertoires in COVID-19. Libraries were prepared by immunoSEQ multiplex PCR; TCRdb keeps only in-frame clonotypes and omits some of them. The table shows just under 350,000 clones, with 91% occurring only once. Material for sequencing was peripheral blood. These receptors were obtained from a woman aged 18-29 years who had recovered from COVID-19.

This clone was recorded once. The chain is built from TRBV19 and TRBJ1-1; D is possibly TRBD1 (5 bases). The length of the CDR3 is 14 residues. Germline assignment: CDR1 LNHDA and CDR2 SQIVND (reference sequence). Between the trimmed V and J ends, which lost 3 bases and 3 bases, there was a span of 11 bases. The CDR3 loop is CASSIIQGHTEAFF. DNA of the CDR3: TGTGCCAGTAGTATCATCCAGGGTCACACTGAAGCTTTCTTT.

V gene TRBV6-2 or TRBV6-3 combines with J gene TRBJ2-7, with D perhaps TRBD1 (6 bases). Germline V gives CDR1 MNHEY, CDR2 SVGEGT. The germline V and J ends were trimmed by 4 bases and 2 bases, with 24 bases remaining between them. This CDR3 spans 18 amino acids. Here the CDR3 reads CASSFHPTITTGTYEQYV. CDR3 nucleotides: TGTGCCAGCAGTTTCCACCCTACGATTACAACAGGGACCTACGAGCAGTACGTC.

V gene TRBV7-2 combines with J gene TRBJ2-5, with 9 bases identical to TRBD2. From germline, CDR1 is SGHTA and CDR2 FQGNSA. The CDR3 has 16 amino acids. With 1 base clipped from V and 5 bases from J, the junction kept 8 bases outside the gene matches. The CDR3 DNA reads TGTGCCAGCAGCTTAGATGCGGGAGGGCCCTGGGAGACCCAGTACTTC. Its translation is CASSLDAGGPWETQYF.

The chain links TRBV27 to TRBJ2-1; TRBD2 aligns across 11 bases. This CDR3 spans 17 amino acids. The V and J ends lost 2 bases and 7 bases, in that order; junction bases with no gene match: 10. Germline assignment: CDR1 MNHEY and CDR2 SMNVEV (reference sequence). CDR3 amino acids: CASSLIAGGPFSNEQFF. In nucleotides, the CDR3 is TGTGCCAGCAGTTTAATAGCGGGAGGGCCGTTTTCAAATGAGCAGTTCTTC.

The chain couples TRBV5-6 to TRBJ2-7, with 9 bases lining up with TRBD1. The ends lost 0 bases at V and 6 bases at J; junction bases unmatched: 4. Germline V gene data show CDR1 as SGHDT and CDR2 as YYEEEE. This CDR3 has 14 amino acids. CDR3 sequence reads: CASSLGTGGGEQYV. DNA of the CDR3: TGTGCCAGCAGCTTGGGTACAGGGGGCGGCGAGCAGTACGTC.

V and J are TRBV2 and TRBJ2-2; TRBD2 aligns across 10 bases. Germline CDR1 and CDR2: SNHLY and FYNNEI. The CDR3 extends over 15 amino acids. The V gene end was trimmed by 5 bases and the J gene end by 7 bases; junction bases not matched to a gene: 7. The CDR3 bases are TGTGCCAGCAGTACCGATAGCGGGAGGAACGGGGAGCTGTTTTTT. It codes for CASSTDSGRNGELFF.

The chain carries TRBV9 and TRBJ1-3; 9 bases are shared with TRBD1. The CDR3 extends over 16 amino acids. Germline CDR1 reads SGDLS; CDR2 reads YYNGEE. The trim removed 3 bases at V and 0 bases at J, leaving 4 bases unmatched. The CDR3 nucleotides are TGTGCCAGCAGCGGGAGACAGGGGGGCTCTGGAAACACCATATATTTT. It yields the protein CASSGRQGGSGNTIYF. The whole variable domain, remainder taken from reference TRBV9 and TRBJ1-3, is DSGVTQTPKHLITATGQRVTLRCSPRSGDLSVYWYQQSLDQGLQFLIQYYNGEERAKGNILERFSAQQFPDLHSELNLSSLELGDSALYFCASSGRQGGSGNTIYFGEGSWLTVV.

The chain has TRBV10-2 and TRBJ2-3, with a possible D match to TRBD2 (6 bases). This CDR3 is 14 amino acids long. Germline V gene sequence: CDR1 WSHSY, CDR2 SAAADI. Trimming shortened V by 3 bases and J by 3 bases, and 10 bases separated the two germline ends. The CDR3 DNA is TGCGCCAGCAGTGAACTAGCCACTACAGATACGCAGTATTTT. Amino acid sequence: CASSELATTDTQYF.

The rearrangement links TRBV7-8 to TRBJ2-1; 10 nucleotides line up with TRBD2. Germline V lookup: CDR1 SGHVS, CDR2 FQNEAQ. V lost 1 base and J lost 6; bases outside the gene matches: 6. CDR3 length: 16 amino acids. CDR3 sequence (DNA): TGTGCCAGCAGCTTAGTTCCTAGCGGGAGAAGCAATGAGCAGTTCTTC. Residues: CASSLVPSGRSNEQFF.

The V and J genes are TRBV6-2 or TRBV6-3 and TRBJ2-7; 12 nucleotides line up with TRBD2. The CDR3 sequence is 16 residues long. CDR1 and CDR2 from the germline V gene are MNHEY and SVGEGT. The trim removed 0 bases at V and 2 bases at J, leaving 2 bases unmatched. CDR3 residues: CASSYSRTSGTYEQYV. CDR3 coding DNA: TGTGCCAGCAGTTACTCGCGGACTAGCGGGACCTACGAGCAGTACGTC.

The V call is TRBV20-1, the J call TRBJ2-2; possible D gene TRBD1, 6 bases. CDR1 is DFQATT, CDR2 SNEGSKA, per germline (reference sequence). The CDR3 has 14 residues. Trimming left V 3 bases short and J 4 bases short, with 12 bases between. This CDR3 is CSASGGQTTGELFF. The CDR3 coding sequence is TGCAGTGCTAGTGGGGGACAAACCACCGGGGAGCTGTTTTTT.

This chain connects TRBV2 to TRBJ1-1; D gene unclear. This CDR3 has 15 residues. V lost 2 bases and J lost 2, with 12 bases in between. Per germline, CDR1 SNHLY and CDR2 FYNNEI. The CDR3 protein is CASSESHQVNTEAFF. The CDR3 bases are TGTGCCAGCAGTGAAAGTCACCAGGTAAACACTGAAGCTTTCTTT.

The rearrangement links TRBV6-5 to TRBJ1-2, with TRBD1 matching 10 bases. V shed 4 bases, J shed 6 bases, and the junction held 11 bases outside the gene matches. CDR3 length equals 16 residues. The V gene's germline CDR1 is MNHEY and CDR2 SVGAGI. The DNA of the CDR3 is TGTGCCAGCAGTTCCGGGACAGGGGTTGAAGGACATGGCTACACCTTC. This translates into CASSSGTGVEGHGYTF.

The genes are TRBV9 and TRBJ1-2, with D tentatively TRBD1 (5 bases). In germline, CDR1 is SGDLS, CDR2 YYNGEE. V was clipped by 4 bases and J by 4 bases, with 17 bases between them. There are 15 residues in the CDR3. In DNA form, the CDR3 reads TGTGCCAGCAGCCCTAGACAGACCCCCATCTATGGCTACACCTTC. This codes for CASSPRQTPIYGYTF.

The rearrangement joins TRBV29-1 to TRBJ1-2; 8 bases align to TRBD1. The germline CDR1 and CDR2 sequences are SQVTM and ANQGSEA. With V trimmed by 7 bases and J by 2 bases, 6 bases remained unmatched. This CDR3 is 13 amino acids long. CDR3 DNA: TGCAGCGCATCGGACAGGGACAACTATGGCTACACCTTC. This codes for CSASDRDNYGYTF. Full variable domain (missing parts from reference TRBV29-1 and TRBJ1-2): SAVISQKPSRDICQRGTSLTIQCQVDSQVTMMFWYRQQPGQSLTLIATANQGSEATYESGFVIDKFPISRPNLTFSTLTVSNMSPEDSSIYLCSASDRDNYGYTFGSGTRLTVV.

The rearrangement links TRBV15 to TRBJ2-4; TRBD1 is a possible D gene (6 bases). The CDR3 runs to 14 residues. The V gene lost 1 base and the J gene lost 8 bases, with 12 bases spanning the gap. The germline CDR1 and CDR2 sequences are LNHNV and YYDKDF (reference sequence). The CDR3 region is CATSRAKGVDIQYF. The CDR3 region has the DNA TGTGCCACCAGCAGAGCAAAGGGGGTGGACATTCAGTACTTC.

In DNA form, the CDR3 reads TGTGCCAGCAGCTCCCGGACAGGGGGCTTGGCTAATTCACCCCTCCACTTT. Encoded protein: CASSSRTGGLANSPLHF. The chain uses TRBV7-2 and TRBJ1-6; 11 bases are a match to TRBD1. Unmatched junction bases numbered 8, after V lost 4 bases and J lost 6 bases. Germline V lookup: CDR1 SGHTA, CDR2 FQGNSA. The length of the CDR3 is 17 residues.

The chain links TRBV5-1 to TRBJ1-3; 8 bases fit TRBD1. The germline CDR1 and CDR2 sequences are SGHRS and YFSETQ. V lost 4 bases and J lost 0; bases outside the gene matches: 6. The CDR3 sequence is 16 residues long. As DNA, the CDR3 is TGCGCCAGCAGCGCGAGACAGGGGACCTCTGGAAACACCATATATTTT. Amino acids: CASSARQGTSGNTIYF.

V and J are TRBV4-1 and TRBJ1-3; 9 positions agree with TRBD1. The CDR3 runs 18 residues. Germline values: CDR1 MGHRA, CDR2 YSYEKL. Unmatched junction bases numbered 7, after V lost 1 base and J lost 0 bases. CDR3 DNA: TGCGCCAGCAGCCAAGTCTTCGGACAGGGGATCTCTGGAAACACCATATATTTT. This codes for CASSQVFGQGISGNTIYF.

V usage is TRBV24-1 and J usage is TRBJ2-3; D might be TRBD2 (5 bases). V lost 9 bases, J lost 4 bases, and 10 bases lay in between. CDR1 and CDR2 from the germline V gene are KGHDR and SFDVKD. The CDR3 is 12 amino acids. The CDR3 sequence: CATQDFADTQYF. As DNA, the CDR3 is TGTGCCACCCAGGACTTTGCAGATACGCAGTATTTT.